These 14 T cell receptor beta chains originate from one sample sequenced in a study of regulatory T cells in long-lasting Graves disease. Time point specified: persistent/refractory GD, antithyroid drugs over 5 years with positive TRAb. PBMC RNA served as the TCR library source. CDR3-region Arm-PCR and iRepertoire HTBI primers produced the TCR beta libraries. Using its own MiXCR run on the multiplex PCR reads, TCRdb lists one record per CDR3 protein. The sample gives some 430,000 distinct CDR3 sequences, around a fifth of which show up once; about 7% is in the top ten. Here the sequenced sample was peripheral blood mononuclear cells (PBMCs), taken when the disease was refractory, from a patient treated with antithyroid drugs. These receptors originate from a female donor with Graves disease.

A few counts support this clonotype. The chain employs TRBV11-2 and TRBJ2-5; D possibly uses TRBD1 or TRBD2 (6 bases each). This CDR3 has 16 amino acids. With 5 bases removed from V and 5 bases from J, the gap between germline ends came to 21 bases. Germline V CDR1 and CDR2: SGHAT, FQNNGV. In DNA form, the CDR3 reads TGTGCCAGCAGCCCACAAGGGGGGCTTTTAGGGGAGACCCAGTACTTC. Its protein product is CASSPQGGLLGETQYF.

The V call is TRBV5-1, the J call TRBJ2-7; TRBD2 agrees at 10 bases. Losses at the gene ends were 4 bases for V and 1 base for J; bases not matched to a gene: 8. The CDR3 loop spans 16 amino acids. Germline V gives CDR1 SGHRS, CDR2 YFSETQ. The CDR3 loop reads CASSLILAGDSYEQYF. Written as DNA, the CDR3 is TGCGCCAGCAGCCTTATCCTAGCGGGGGATTCCTACGAGCAGTACTTC.

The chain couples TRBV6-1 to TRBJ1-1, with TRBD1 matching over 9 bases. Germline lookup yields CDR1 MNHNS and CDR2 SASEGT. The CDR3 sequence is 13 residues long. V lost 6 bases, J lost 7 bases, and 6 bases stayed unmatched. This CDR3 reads CASRDRGSGEAFF. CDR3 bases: TGTGCCAGCAGGGACAGGGGTTCGGGTGAAGCTTTCTTT.

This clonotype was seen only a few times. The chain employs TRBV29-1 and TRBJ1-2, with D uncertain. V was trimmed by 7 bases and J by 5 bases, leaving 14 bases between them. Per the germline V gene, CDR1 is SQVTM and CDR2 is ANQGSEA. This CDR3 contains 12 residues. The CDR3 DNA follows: TGCAGCGCCGGAGGGCAGTCTTATGGCTACACCTTC. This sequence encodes CSAGGQSYGYTF. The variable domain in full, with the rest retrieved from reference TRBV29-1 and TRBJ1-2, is SAVISQKPSRDICQRGTSLTIQCQVDSQVTMMFWYRQQPGQSLTLIATANQGSEATYESGFVIDKFPISRPNLTFSTLTVSNMSPEDSSIYLCSAGGQSYGYTFGSGTRLTVV.

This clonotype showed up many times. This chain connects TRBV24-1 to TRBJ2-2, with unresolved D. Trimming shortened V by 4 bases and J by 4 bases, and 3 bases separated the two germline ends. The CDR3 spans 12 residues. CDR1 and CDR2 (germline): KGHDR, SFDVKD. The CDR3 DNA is TGTGCCACCAGTGACATCACCGGGGAGCTGTTTTTT. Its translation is CATSDITGELFF.

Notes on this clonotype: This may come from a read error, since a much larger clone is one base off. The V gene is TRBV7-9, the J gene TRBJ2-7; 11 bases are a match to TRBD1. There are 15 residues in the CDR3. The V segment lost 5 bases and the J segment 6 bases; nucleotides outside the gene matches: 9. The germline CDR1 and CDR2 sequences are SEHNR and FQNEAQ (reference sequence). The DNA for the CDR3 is TGTGCCAGCAGCCATCTGCGGGGGACAGGGGGCGAGCAGTACTTC. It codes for CASSHLRGTGGEQYF.

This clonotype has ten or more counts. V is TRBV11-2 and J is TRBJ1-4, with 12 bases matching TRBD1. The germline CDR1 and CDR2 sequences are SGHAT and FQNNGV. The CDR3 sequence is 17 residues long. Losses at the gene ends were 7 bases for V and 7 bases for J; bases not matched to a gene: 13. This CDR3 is CASNTGGTGGDGEKLFF. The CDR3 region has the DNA TGTGCCAGCAACACCGGAGGGACAGGGGGCGATGGTGAAAAACTGTTTTTT.

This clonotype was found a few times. The CDR3 DNA sequence: TGCAGCGTTGGTTATCGCGGAGAGACCCAGTACTTC. Amino acids: CSVGYRGETQYF. This chain joins TRBV29-1 and TRBJ2-5; no clear D. V dropped 4 bases and J dropped 4 bases, with 10 bases sitting between them. The germline CDR1 and CDR2 sequences are SQVTM and ANQGSEA. The CDR3 loop spans 12 amino acids.

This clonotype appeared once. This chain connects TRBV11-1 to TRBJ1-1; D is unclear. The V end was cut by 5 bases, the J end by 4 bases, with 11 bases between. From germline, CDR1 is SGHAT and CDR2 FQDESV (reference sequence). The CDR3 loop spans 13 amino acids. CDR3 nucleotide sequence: TGTGCCAGCAGCCCAGTCGGTCGCACTGAAGCTTTCTTT. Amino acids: CASSPVGRTEAFF.

CDR3 loop: CASSVVSVSSTDTQYF. The CDR3 DNA sequence: TGTGCCAGCAGTGTCGTTAGCGTCTCTAGCACAGATACGCAGTATTTT. This chain uses TRBV28 with TRBJ2-3; tentatively, D is TRBD2 (5 bases). Germline V lookup: CDR1 MDHEN, CDR2 SYDVKM. V was trimmed by 5 bases and J by 0 bases, leaving 15 bases between them. This CDR3 has 16 amino acids.

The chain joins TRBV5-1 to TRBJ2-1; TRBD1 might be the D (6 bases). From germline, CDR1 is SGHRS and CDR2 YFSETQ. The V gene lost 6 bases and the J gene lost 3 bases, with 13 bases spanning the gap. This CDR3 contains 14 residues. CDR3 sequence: CASNRDTDYNEQFF. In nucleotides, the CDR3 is TGCGCCAGCAACCGGGACACCGACTACAATGAGCAGTTCTTC.

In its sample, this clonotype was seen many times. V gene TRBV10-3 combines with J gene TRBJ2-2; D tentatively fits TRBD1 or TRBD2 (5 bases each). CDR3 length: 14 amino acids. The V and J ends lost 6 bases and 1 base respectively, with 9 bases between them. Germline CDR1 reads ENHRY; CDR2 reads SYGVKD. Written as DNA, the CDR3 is TGTGCCATCAGGGGGGACGGGAACACCGGGGAGCTGTTTTTT. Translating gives CAIRGDGNTGELFF.

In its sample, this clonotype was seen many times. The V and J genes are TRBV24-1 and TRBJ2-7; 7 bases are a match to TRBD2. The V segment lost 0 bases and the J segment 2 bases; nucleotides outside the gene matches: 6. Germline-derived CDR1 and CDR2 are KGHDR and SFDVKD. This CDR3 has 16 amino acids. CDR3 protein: CATSDLGSSGAYEQYF. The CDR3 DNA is TGTGCCACCAGTGATTTGGGGTCTAGCGGAGCCTACGAGCAGTACTTC.

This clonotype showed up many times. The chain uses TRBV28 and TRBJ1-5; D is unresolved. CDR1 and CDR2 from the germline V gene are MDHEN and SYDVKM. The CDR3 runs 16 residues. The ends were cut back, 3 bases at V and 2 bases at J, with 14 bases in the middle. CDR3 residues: CASSFSAGGRNQPQHF. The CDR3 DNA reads TGTGCCAGCAGTTTCAGTGCCGGCGGTCGCAATCAGCCCCAGCATTTT. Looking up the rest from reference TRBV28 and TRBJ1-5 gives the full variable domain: DVKVTQSSRYLVKRTGEKVFLECVQDMDHENMFWYRQDPGLGLRLIYFSYDVKMKEKGDIPEGYSVSREKKERFSLILESASTNQTSMYLCASSFSAGGRNQPQHFGDGTRLSIL.